The clone carrying this TCR beta chain came up a few times. The participants were between roughly 18 and 100 years old and came from some 23 US areas. Before being deemed recovered, Cohort 3 donors had two negative PCRs, clearance, or symptom resolution. The repertoire was sequenced with immunoSEQ multiplex PCR; TCRdb's copy has only in-frame clones and lacks some. The repertoire holds 350,000 to 400,000 clones, with 89% as singletons. The record originates from a study of blood T cell repertoires in COVID-19. Study context: Acute and convalescent COVID-19 samples came from the United States, Italy and Spain.

The sample consisted of PBMCs or T cells enriched from blood (not recorded which). This clonotype was obtained from a woman in her 30s who had recovered from COVID-19.

The CDR3 spells CASSLQVGGPLHF. In DNA form, the CDR3 reads TGTGCCAGCAGCTTGCAGGTCGGAGGACCCCTCCACTTT. J is TRBJ1-6 and V is TRBV7-9; no clear D gene. V lost 3 bases and J 12 bases, leaving 12 bases between the germline ends. Germline CDR1 reads SEHNR; CDR2 reads FQNEAQ (reference sequence). There are 13 residues in the CDR3.